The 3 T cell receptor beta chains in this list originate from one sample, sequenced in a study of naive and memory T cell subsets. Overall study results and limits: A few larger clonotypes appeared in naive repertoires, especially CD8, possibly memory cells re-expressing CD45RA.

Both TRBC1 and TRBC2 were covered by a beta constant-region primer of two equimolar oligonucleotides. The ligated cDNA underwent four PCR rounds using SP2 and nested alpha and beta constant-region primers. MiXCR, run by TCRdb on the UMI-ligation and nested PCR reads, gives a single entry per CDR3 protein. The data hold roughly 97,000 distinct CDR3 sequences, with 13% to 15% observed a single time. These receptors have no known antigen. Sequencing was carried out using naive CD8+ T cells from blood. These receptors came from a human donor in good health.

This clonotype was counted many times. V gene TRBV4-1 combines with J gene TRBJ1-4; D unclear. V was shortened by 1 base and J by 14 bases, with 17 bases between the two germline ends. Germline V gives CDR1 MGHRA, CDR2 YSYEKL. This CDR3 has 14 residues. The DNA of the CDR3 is TGCGCCAGCAGCCAAGGTGCTTCGTTCAAAGGGCTGTTTTTT. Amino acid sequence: CASSQGASFKGLFF.

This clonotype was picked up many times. The CDR3 nucleotides read TGTGCCAGTAGTATAGTCTCAGATCAGCCCCAGCATTTT. As protein: CASSIVSDQPQHF. The chain combines TRBV19 with TRBJ1-5, with D unresolved. Germline assignment: CDR1 LNHDA and CDR2 SQIVND (reference sequence). The CDR3 is 13 amino acids. V was pared by 1 base and J by 5 bases, with 6 bases between.

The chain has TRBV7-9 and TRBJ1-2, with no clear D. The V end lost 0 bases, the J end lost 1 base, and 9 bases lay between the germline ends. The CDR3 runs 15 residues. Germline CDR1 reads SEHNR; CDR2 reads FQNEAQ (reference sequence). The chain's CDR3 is CASSLALGDNYGYTF. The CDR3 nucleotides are TGTGCCAGCAGCTTAGCGCTGGGAGATAACTATGGCTACACCTTC.